This is a list of T cell receptor beta chains from one sample in a study of blood T cell repertoires in COVID-19. The protocol was immunoSEQ multiplex PCR, while the TCRdb copy is restricted to in-frame clones and leaves out a portion. The top ten clones hold approximately 3.8% of a sample with around 140,000 clones, about nine tenths of them seen once. The sample comprised PBMCs or T cells enriched from blood (not recorded which). Receptors were obtained from a woman aged 40-49 years who had been exposed to COVID-19. Each CDR3 is given without its conserved first and last residue.

>TRBV6-4
ASSQVGGRTDTQY
>TRBV7-9
ASSSPGQGKNTGELF
>TRBV6-5
ASSYSIAARAF
>TRBV3-1/TRBV3-2
ASSQERRGAF
>TRBV28
ASSLRTLAGVFDEQF
>TRBV9
ASSVTGGGTGELF
>TRBV9
ASSVDGLTYEQY
>TRBV4-3
ASSQATGGFGNTIY
>TRBV11-2
ASSFPGNRRKTQY
>TRBV7-9
ASSSDRDGEKLF
>TRBV28
ASITGGINEQF
>TRBV5-1
ASSPGFGANYGYT
>TRBV10-3
AISGQGANSPLH
>TRBV2
ASSEVSSSGNNEQF
>TRBV5-1
ASSLDGTLRWEQY
>TRBV11-2
ASSLVKGEAQY
>TRBV2
ASKGQGPYGYT
>TRBV11-2
ASSLGDRVYSSGELF
>TRBV5-1
ASSHLSDRAHNEQF
>TRBV9
ASSRNTGEAF
>TRBV5-1
ASSSTGVGEQY
>TRBV4-1
ASSPLGRTTYNEQF
>TRBV10-3
AAADNGYT
>TRBV4-2
ASSQDGHSNEKLF
>TRBV27
ASSFPYQPQH
>TRBV18
ASSLGTSGNYEQY
>TRBV28
ASKPGSSYEQY
>TRBV10-3
AITPGEGEQY
>TRBV12-3/TRBV12-4
ASTGGENGYT
>TRBV4-1
ASSPGRVFSGNTIY
>TRBV10-3
AISGAGQGAYEQY
>TRBV28
ASSLAVQETQY
>TRBV6-1
ASSDPRTSGGRGEQF
>TRBV5-1
ASSAAGGQDRY
>TRBV5-1
ASSLAGGEQPQH
>TRBV27
ASSPSGRAYEQY
>TRBV18
ASSPQGKGGMNTEAF
>TRBV27
ASSLTAGASGNTIY
>TRBV18
ASSPTGGRFNTEAF
>TRBV10-3
AINKLRDREGYGYT
>TRBV6-5
ASSSLGKDNQPQH
>TRBV6-2/TRBV6-3
ASSPQDNYGYT
>TRBV28
ASSSNRGNSPLH
>TRBV18
ASSLDREQF
>TRBV14
ASSRGGSSYEQY
>TRBV7-2
ASSLGGGRSGNTIY
>TRBV28
ASRTSGTDTQY
>TRBV11-2
ASSLGQGSSEQF
>TRBV19
ASSTFQETQY
>TRBV27
ASSLSRQAYYGYT
>TRBV5-8
ASSFGGRGRYSSYEQY
>TRBV6-5
ASRNRVSYNSPLH
>TRBV5-6
ASSLISGVRNNEQF
>TRBV3-1/TRBV3-2
ASRERQGQETQY
>TRBV11-3
ASSFGGGRYNEQF
>TRBV6-5
ASSYAEGDSPLH
>TRBV9
ASSVGHLNTEAF